Listed below are T cell receptor beta chains from one sample, sequenced in a study of T cell responses to AZD1222 COVID-19 vaccine. Sequencing used immunoSEQ multiplex PCR; TCRdb keeps in-frame clones, though not all of them. Of about 150,000 clones in the sample, 80% to 90% are singletons; the top ten hold 5.5%. Sequenced material: peripheral blood, taken on day 0 of MenACWY control vaccination. The receptor source for this set is an adult in good health. Each CDR3 is given with its conserved first and last residue. The order of the fields is J gene, D gene, clone size, V gene, CDR3 DNA, CDR3 protein. A D gene is named only where the DNA matches it firmly. Size tells how often a clone was seen (once, few, many) or the class of an expanded clone, and some rows leave it out.

J: TRBJ2-3; D: .; size: .; V: TRBV21-1; DNA: TGTGCCAGCAGCCGGGGACGACCAGATACGCAGTATTTT; CDR3: CASSRGRPDTQYF
J: TRBJ1-5; D: .; size: .; V: TRBV12-3/TRBV12-4; DNA: TGTGCCAGCACCCTTGGGCGCAATCAGCCCCAGCATTTT; CDR3: CASTLGRNQPQHF
J: TRBJ2-7; D: TRBD1; size: once; V: TRBV7-8; DNA: TGTGCCAGCAGCTTAGCGGGGACAGGGCGTGGGGGGTACTACGAGCAGTACTTC; CDR3: CASSLAGTGRGGYYEQYF
J: TRBJ2-7; D: .; size: .; V: TRBV11-3; DNA: TGTGCCAGCAGCCCAAGCGTAGGAGGGAACTACGAGCAGTACTTC; CDR3: CASSPSVGGNYEQYF
J: TRBJ1-2; D: .; size: .; V: TRBV19; DNA: TGTGCCAGTAGTATCCAGGCAGGGAGATTGAATGGCTACACCTTC; CDR3: CASSIQAGRLNGYTF
J: TRBJ1-1; D: TRBD1; size: .; V: TRBV3-1/TRBV3-2; DNA: TGTGCCAGCAGCCAAGGCCGGGACAGGGGAGCTTTCTTT; CDR3: CASSQGRDRGAFF
J: TRBJ2-2; D: .; size: once; V: TRBV9; DNA: TGTGCCAGCAGCGCTTGGGGAGTAAACACCGGGGAGCTGTTTTTT; CDR3: CASSAWGVNTGELFF
J: TRBJ2-7; D: TRBD2; size: .; V: TRBV7-9; DNA: TGTGCCAGCACCCCGGGGGGAGCGGGGTTCTCCTACGAGCAGTACTTC; CDR3: CASTPGGAGFSYEQYF
J: TRBJ1-5; D: .; size: .; V: TRBV12-3/TRBV12-4; DNA: TGTGCCAGCAGTTTAACGGGTCGGGCCCAGCATTTT; CDR3: CASSLTGRAQHF
J: TRBJ2-2; D: TRBD1; size: once; V: TRBV11-3; DNA: TGTGCCAGCAGCTTACAACCTACAGGGGCGAACACCGGGGAGCTGTTTTTT; CDR3: CASSLQPTGANTGELFF
J: TRBJ1-1; D: TRBD1; size: .; V: TRBV6-2/TRBV6-3; DNA: TGTGCCAGCAGTTTCCTAAAAGGGGGCCCGAACACTGAAGCTTTCTTT; CDR3: CASSFLKGGPNTEAFF
J: TRBJ1-1; D: TRBD1; size: once; V: TRBV6-5; DNA: TGTGCCAGCAGAAGGGCACCCACAGGGGGCACTGAAGCTTTCTTT; CDR3: CASRRAPTGGTEAFF
J: TRBJ2-6; D: .; size: .; V: TRBV19; DNA: TGTGCCAGTAGTCCGGGTAGCGCCAACGTCCTGACTTTC; CDR3: CASSPGSANVLTF
J: TRBJ1-2; D: .; size: .; V: TRBV18; DNA: TGTGCCAGCTCACCACCGTCAAGGGCGCAGGGTGGCTACACCTTC; CDR3: CASSPPSRAQGGYTF
J: TRBJ2-2; D: .; size: .; V: TRBV19; DNA: TGTGCCAGTAGTATCTGGGGGCAAGGCGGGGAGCTGTTTTTT; CDR3: CASSIWGQGGELFF
J: TRBJ1-2; D: .; size: .; V: TRBV5-4; DNA: TGTGCCAGCACTGTGGACAGAGCTAACTATGGCTACACCTTC; CDR3: CASTVDRANYGYTF
J: TRBJ1-5; D: TRBD1; size: .; V: TRBV30; DNA: TGTGCCTGGAGTGTCGGGACAGGCAAAAATCAGCCCCAGCATTTT; CDR3: CAWSVGTGKNQPQHF
J: TRBJ2-1; D: TRBD2; size: .; V: TRBV7-2; DNA: TGTGCCAGCAGCTTAGTGGGGGGGACCCTTGATTACAATGAGCAGTTCTTC; CDR3: CASSLVGGTLDYNEQFF
J: TRBJ1-4; D: .; size: few; V: TRBV11-2; DNA: TGTGCCAGCAGCTTAGCGCGGTCAACTAATGAAAAACTGTTTTTT; CDR3: CASSLARSTNEKLFF
J: TRBJ1-5; D: .; size: once; V: TRBV7-9; DNA: TGTGCCAGCAGCTTGGCAGGGTCCACGGTGCCCCAGCATTTT; CDR3: CASSLAGSTVPQHF
J: TRBJ1-4; D: .; size: .; V: TRBV7-2; DNA: TGTGCCAGCAGCTTCCTTATGAGGGGAGAAAAACTGTTTTTT; CDR3: CASSFLMRGEKLFF
J: TRBJ1-6; D: TRBD1; size: .; V: TRBV2; DNA: TGTGCCAGCAGTGGAGACAGGGGGCATTCACCCCTCCACTTT; CDR3: CASSGDRGHSPLHF